This T cell receptor (beta chain) was identified during a study of shared clonotypes between healthy human individuals. As for the study in general: CD4 naive cells filled three plates per donor, CD4 memory three, CD8 naive two and CD8 memory one.

The method was immunoSEQ multiplex PCR; TCRdb's version includes in-frame clones alone and lacks a portion of them. The sample contains millions of clones, approximately 90% of which appear only once. This clone is a singleton in its sample. What it binds is not known. Other DNA sequences from this sample encode an identical CDR3 as well. Regarding the study as a whole: Naive subsets typically showed greater estimated richness than memory subsets. In contrast to clonotypes shared by all four donors, non-shared clonotypes had lower generation probabilities. Rarefaction showed that sequencing of sorted subsets was incomplete (despite large depth).

The CDR3 is 11 residues long. From germline, CDR1 is DFQATT and CDR2 SNEGSKA (reference sequence). Between the trimmed V and J ends, which lost 3 bases and 2 bases, there was a span of 5 bases. The sequencing sample was made of naive CD4+ T cells sorted from blood. Subset indicated: CD45RA+ positively selected. The chain is built from TRBV20-1 and TRBJ2-7; D is ambiguous. The TCR originated in a man between 18 and 29 years old in good health. CDR3 sequence (DNA): TGCAGTGCTAGTGGACCCTACGAGCAGTACTTC. Translating gives CSASGPYEQYF.